This T cell receptor beta chain is from a study of T cells after posttransplantation cyclophosphamide. The study's findings and limits: Tissue-infiltrating T cells from skin or gut overlapped little with blood T cells. Recipient CMV seropositivity and CMV reactivation strongly tracked TRB clonality.

This clone was seen repeatedly, ten times or more. Its antigen is unidentified. This related bone marrow graft donor gave peripheral blood on the day of marrow donation. In germline, CDR1 is MDHEN, CDR2 SYDVKM. V shed 5 bases, J shed 5 bases, and the junction held 4 bases outside the gene matches. This CDR3 has 13 amino acids. The repertoire was sequenced with immunoSEQ multiplex PCR; TCRdb's copy has only in-frame clones and lacks some. The profile covers approximately 25,000 clones, none occurring a single time. The specimen was PBMCs. This TCR derives from a woman between 50 and 59 years old in good health, CMV-negative, and a related stem cell transplant donor. The J gene is TRBJ1-1, the V gene TRBV28, with TRBD1 matching 8 bases. The CDR3 bases are TGTGCCAGCAGTGGACAGGGATGGACTGAAGCTTTCTTT. Encoded protein: CASSGQGWTEAFF.